This note documents a single T cell receptor beta chain sequence. With 0 bases clipped from V and 9 bases from J, the junction kept 6 bases outside the gene matches. The CDR3 runs to 16 residues. Germline V gene lookup returns CDR1 SEHNR and CDR2 FQNEAQ (reference sequence). The record originates from a study of blood T cell repertoires in COVID-19. For the study at large: COVID-19 samples from acute and convalescent phases originated in the United States, Italy and Spain. The cDNA or gDNA used as material had been derived from T cells, B-cell-depleted T cells, or PBMCs.

In the source study's methods: Cell counts per sample came from amplifying reference gene primers. Data came from immunoSEQ multiplex PCR; TCRdb stores just in-frame clones and leaves some out. That table supplies the V and J calls and clone size; D and trimming were determined from the DNA. The sample records around 300,000 clones, around 87% being singletons. The V and J genes are TRBV7-9 and TRBJ2-1; TRBD2 agrees at 12 bases. This TCR derives from a man aged 18 to 29 with active or convalescent COVID-19. The material sequenced was peripheral blood. The CDR3 loop reads CASSLASSGGAFEQFF. The CDR3 DNA is TGTGCCAGCAGCTTAGCTTCTAGCGGGGGGGCCTTTGAGCAGTTCTTC.